This T cell receptor (beta chain) was found in a study of CD8+CD57+ T cells in acquired aplastic anemia. This clonotype was detected only a few times. Genomic DNA templated the TCR beta VDJ and CDR3 profiling. A single record per CDR3 protein comes from TCRdb applying MiXCR to the reads. The repertoire holds approximately 95,000 distinct CDR3 sequences, with around two thirds as singletons. The sequenced patients had an expansion of CD8+CD57+ cells seen by flow cytometry. With 0 bases removed from V and 9 bases from J, the gap between germline ends came to 21 bases. CDR1 and CDR2 from the germline V gene are DFQATT and SNEGSKA (reference sequence). The CDR3 length is 16 residues.

The chain uses TRBV20-1 and TRBJ2-1; the D gene is possibly TRBD2 (7 bases). The TCR originated in a human donor with aplastic anemia. The sequencing sample was made of sorted CD4+, CD8+, or CD8+CD57+ T cells (not recorded which) from PBMCs. Here the CDR3 DNA reads TGCAGTGCTAGAGATCTTGCGGGGGCCGATCTCAGTGAGCAGTTCTTC. Amino acids: CSARDLAGADLSEQFF.